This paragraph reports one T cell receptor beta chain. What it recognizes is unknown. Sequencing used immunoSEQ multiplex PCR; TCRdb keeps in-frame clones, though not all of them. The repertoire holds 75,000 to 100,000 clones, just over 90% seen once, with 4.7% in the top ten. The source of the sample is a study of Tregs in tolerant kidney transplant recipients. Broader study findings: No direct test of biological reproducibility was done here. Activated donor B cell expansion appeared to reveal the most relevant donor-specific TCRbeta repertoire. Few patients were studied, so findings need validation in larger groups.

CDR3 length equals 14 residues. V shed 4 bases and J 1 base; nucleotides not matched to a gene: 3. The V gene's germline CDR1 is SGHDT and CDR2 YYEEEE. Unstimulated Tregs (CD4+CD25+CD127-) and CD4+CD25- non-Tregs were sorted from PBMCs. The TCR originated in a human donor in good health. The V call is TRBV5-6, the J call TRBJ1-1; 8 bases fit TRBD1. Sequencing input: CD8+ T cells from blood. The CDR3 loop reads CASSLRGRNTEAFF. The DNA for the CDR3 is TGTGCCAGCAGCCTCAGGGGGCGGAACACTGAAGCTTTCTTT.